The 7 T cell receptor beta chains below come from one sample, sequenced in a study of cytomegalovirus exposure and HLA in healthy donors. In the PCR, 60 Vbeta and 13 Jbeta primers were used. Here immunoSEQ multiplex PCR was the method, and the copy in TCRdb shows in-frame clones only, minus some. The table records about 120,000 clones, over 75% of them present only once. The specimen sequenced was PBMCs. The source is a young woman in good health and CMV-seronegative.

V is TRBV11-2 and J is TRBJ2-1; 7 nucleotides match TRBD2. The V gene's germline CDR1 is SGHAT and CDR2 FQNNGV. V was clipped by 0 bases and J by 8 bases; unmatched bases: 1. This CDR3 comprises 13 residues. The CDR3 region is CASSLERGDEQFF. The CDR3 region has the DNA TGTGCCAGCAGCTTAGAACGGGGGGATGAGCAGTTCTTC.

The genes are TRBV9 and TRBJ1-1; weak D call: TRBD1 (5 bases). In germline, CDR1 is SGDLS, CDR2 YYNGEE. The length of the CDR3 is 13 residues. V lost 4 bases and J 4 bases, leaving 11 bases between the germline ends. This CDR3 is CASSQTQGTEAFF. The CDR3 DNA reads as TGTGCCAGCAGCCAAACTCAGGGCACTGAAGCTTTCTTT.

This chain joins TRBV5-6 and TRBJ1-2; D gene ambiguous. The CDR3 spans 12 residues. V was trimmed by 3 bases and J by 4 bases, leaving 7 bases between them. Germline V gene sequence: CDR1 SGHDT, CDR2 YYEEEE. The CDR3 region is CASSSDSYGYTF. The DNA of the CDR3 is TGTGCCAGCAGCTCGGACTCCTATGGCTACACCTTC.

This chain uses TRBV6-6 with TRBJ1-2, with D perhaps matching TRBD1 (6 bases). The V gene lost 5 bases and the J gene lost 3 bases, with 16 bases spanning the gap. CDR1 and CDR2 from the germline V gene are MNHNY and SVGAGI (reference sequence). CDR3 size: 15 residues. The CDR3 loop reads CASSKTGPGDYGYTF. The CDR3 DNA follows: TGTGCCAGCAGTAAGACAGGTCCCGGGGACTATGGCTACACCTTC.

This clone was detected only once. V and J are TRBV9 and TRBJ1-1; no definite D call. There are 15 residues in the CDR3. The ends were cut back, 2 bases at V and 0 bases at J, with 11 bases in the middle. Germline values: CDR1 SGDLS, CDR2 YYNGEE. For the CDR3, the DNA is TGTGCCAGCAGCGTCCATCAGGAACTGAACACTGAAGCTTTCTTT. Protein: CASSVHQELNTEAFF.

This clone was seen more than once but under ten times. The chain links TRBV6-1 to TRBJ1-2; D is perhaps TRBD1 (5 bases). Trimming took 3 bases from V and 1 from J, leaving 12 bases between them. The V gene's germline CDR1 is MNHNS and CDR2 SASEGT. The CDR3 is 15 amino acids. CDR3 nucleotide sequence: TGTGCCAGCAGTGAGATACCGGGGGATAACTATGGCTACACCTTC. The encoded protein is CASSEIPGDNYGYTF.

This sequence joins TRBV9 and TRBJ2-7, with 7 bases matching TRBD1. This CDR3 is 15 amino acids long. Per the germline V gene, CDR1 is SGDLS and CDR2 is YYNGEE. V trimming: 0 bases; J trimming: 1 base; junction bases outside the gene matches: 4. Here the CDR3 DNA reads TGTGCCAGCAGCGTAGCTCCAGGGGGATCCTACGAGCAGTACTTC. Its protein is CASSVAPGGSYEQYF.